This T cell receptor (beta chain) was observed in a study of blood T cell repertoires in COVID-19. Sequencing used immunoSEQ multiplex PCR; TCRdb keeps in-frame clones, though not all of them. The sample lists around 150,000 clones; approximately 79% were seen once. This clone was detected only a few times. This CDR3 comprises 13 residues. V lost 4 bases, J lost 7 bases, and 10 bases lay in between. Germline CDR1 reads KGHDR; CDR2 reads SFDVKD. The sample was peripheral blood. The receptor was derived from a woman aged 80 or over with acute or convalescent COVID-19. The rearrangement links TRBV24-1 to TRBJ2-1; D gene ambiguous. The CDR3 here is CATSEVVPNEQFF. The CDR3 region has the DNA TGTGCCACCAGTGAAGTAGTCCCAAATGAGCAGTTCTTC.